This T cell receptor beta chain came from a study of blood T cell repertoires in COVID-19. Study-wide background: Acute-phase and convalescent COVID-19 samples originated in the United States, Italy and Spain. T cells, B-cell-depleted T cells, or PBMCs provided the cDNA or gDNA that served as material.

Original handling: Amplified reference gene primers provided the basis for estimating nucleated cell counts. Here immunoSEQ multiplex PCR was the method, and the copy in TCRdb shows in-frame clones only, minus some. V and J calls and clone size are those listed in that table; D and trimming were worked out from the DNA. Of some 96,000 clones listed, 70% to 90% are singletons. In germline, CDR1 is LNHDA, CDR2 SQIVND (reference sequence). This CDR3 has 15 residues. The V segment lost 7 bases and the J segment 3 bases; nucleotides outside the gene matches: 10. The source is a human donor in a cohort sampled during active COVID-19. This rearrangement joins TRBV19 to TRBJ2-7, with 9 bases lining up with TRBD1. Sample: peripheral blood. In DNA, the CDR3 is TGTGCCAGTACCCCCGGGACAGGGCTCCACTACGAGCAGTACTTC. Translating it yields CASTPGTGLHYEQYF.